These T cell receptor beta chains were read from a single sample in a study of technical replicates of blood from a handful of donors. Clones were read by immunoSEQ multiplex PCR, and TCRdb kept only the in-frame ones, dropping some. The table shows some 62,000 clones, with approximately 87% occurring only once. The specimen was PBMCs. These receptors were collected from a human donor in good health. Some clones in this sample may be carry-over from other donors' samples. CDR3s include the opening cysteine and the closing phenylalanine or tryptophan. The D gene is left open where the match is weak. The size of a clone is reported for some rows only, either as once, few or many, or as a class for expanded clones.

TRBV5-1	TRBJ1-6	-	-	TGCGCCAGCAGCTTGACAGGGAGCTCCTATAATTCACCCCTCCACTTT	CASSLTGSSYNSPLHF
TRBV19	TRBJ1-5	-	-	TGTGCCAGTAGTATGACCGGGCAGCCCCAGCATTTT	CASSMTGQPQHF
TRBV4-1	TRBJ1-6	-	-	TGCGCCAGCAGCCACTTCAGGGCCTGGGGCTCACCCCTCCACTTT	CASSHFRAWGSPLHF
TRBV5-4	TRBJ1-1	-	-	TGTGCCAGCGTACCAGATGGAGGGTTTAGGACTGAAGCTTTCTTT	CASVPDGGFRTEAFF
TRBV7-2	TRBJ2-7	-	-	TGTGCCAGCAGCTTAGCGTGGGTACAGGGCCCCAGCTCCTACGAGCAGTACTTC	CASSLAWVQGPSSYEQYF
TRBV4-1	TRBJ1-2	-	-	TGCGCCAGCAGCCCCGAGCTCGCGAGAGTTAACTATGGCTACACCTTC	CASSPELARVNYGYTF
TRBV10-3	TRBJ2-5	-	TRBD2	TGTGCCATCAAGGAATCAGCGGGGAGGTACCAAGAGACCCAGTACTTC	CAIKESAGRYQETQYF
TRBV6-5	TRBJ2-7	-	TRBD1	TGTGCCAGCAGTTACAAACAGGGGGCGGAGGAGCAGTACTTC	CASSYKQGAEEQYF
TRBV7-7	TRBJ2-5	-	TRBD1	TGTGCCAGCAGTTTCACAGGGGGCGCGCAGACCCAGTACTTC	CASSFTGGAQTQYF
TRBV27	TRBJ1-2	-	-	TGTGCCAGCAGTAAAACTCTATGGACAGCACCTCTTCCTCCTCCGAGCCAAACCCTCTATGGCTACACCTTC	CASSKTLWTAPLPPPSQTLYGYTF
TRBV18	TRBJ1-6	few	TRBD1	TGTGCCAGCTCGTTCACAGGGGATAATTCACCCCTCCACTTT	CASSFTGDNSPLHF
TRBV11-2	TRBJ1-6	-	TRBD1	TGTGCCAGCAGCTTAAGACAGGGCAGGTCACCCCTCCACTTT	CASSLRQGRSPLHF
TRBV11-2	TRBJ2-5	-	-	TGTGCCAGCAGTTTCTCCTACCAAGAGACCCAGTACTTC	CASSFSYQETQYF
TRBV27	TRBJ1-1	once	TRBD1	TGTGCCAGCGGACACACCGACAGGGACTCTGAAGCTTTCTTT	CASGHTDRDSEAFF
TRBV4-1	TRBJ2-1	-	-	TGCGCCAGCAGCCAAGCTAGCGACTTATACAATGAGCAGTTCTTC	CASSQASDLYNEQFF
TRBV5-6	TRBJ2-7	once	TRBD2	TGTGCCAGCAGCTTGGGGCGGGAGAATTACTTC	CASSLGRENYF
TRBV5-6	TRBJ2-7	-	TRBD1	TGTGCCAGCAGCCCAGGAAGGGGGCGCGAGCAGTACTTC	CASSPGRGREQYF
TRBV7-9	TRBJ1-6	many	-	TGTGCCAGCAGCGCTGACAGGTCCACTAGGGCATCACCCCTCCACTTT	CASSADRSTRASPLHF
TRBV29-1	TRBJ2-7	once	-	TGCAGCGTTGAAGTCGCTGTCAGGGAGCAGTACTTC	CSVEVAVREQYF
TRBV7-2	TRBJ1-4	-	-	TGTGCCAGCAGCTCGCGCGGAGGGATTTTTTCTACTAATGAAAAACTGTTTTTT	CASSSRGGIFSTNEKLFF
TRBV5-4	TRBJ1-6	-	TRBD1	TGTGCCAGCAGCACGACAGGGGCTGGAAATTCACCCCTCCACTTT	CASSTTGAGNSPLHF
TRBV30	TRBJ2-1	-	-	TGTGCCTGGAGTGTCCGACCAGCGGCCGAGCAGTTCTTC	CAWSVRPAAEQFF
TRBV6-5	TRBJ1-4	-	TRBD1	TGTGCCAGCAGTTGGACAGGGGGGGATGAAAAACTGTTTTTT	CASSWTGGDEKLFF